These 14 T cell receptor beta chains share one sample of origin, sequenced in a study of T-cell memory formation after mild COVID-19. TCRdb re-analysed the 5' RACE reads in MiXCR, keeping a single row per CDR3 protein. The sample shows 300,000 to 400,000 distinct CDR3 sequences, roughly 13% of them seen only once. Sequencing was performed on PBMCs or a T cell subset sorted from them (not recorded which). These receptor sequences come from a young man who had mild COVID-19 (a few samples of this study predate the infection). Cell type and time point are not known.

The chain carries TRBV7-2 and TRBJ1-2; no clear D gene. V was cut by 8 bases and J by 2 bases, with 18 bases left in between. The CDR3 consists of 15 residues. The germline V gene has CDR1 SGHTA and CDR2 FQGNSA. The CDR3 region has the DNA TGTGCCAGCCAACGCCAATCCGGTAGGAACTATGGCTACACCTTC. It translates to CASQRQSGRNYGYTF.

The rearrangement joins TRBV7-9 to TRBJ1-4, with a possible D match to TRBD1 (6 bases). Germline lookup yields CDR1 SEHNR and CDR2 FQNEAQ (reference sequence). This CDR3 contains 14 residues. The CDR3 is CATDSRATNEKLFF. The CDR3, as DNA: TGTGCTACGGACAGTCGCGCGACTAATGAAAAACTGTTTTTT.

V gene TRBV9 combines with J gene TRBJ2-1; D possibly corresponds to TRBD1 (5 bases). Germline V gene lookup returns CDR1 SGDLS and CDR2 YYNGEE. CDR3 length: 14 amino acids. V was cut by 1 base and J by 3 bases, with 8 bases left in between. DNA of the CDR3: TGTGCCAGCAGCGTAACGGACAACTACAATGAGCAGTTCTTC. Translated, it gives CASSVTDNYNEQFF.

This clonotype was recorded a few times. The chain is built from TRBV5-1 and TRBJ2-1; TRBD2 might be the D (6 bases). Between the trimmed V and J ends, which lost 0 bases and 7 bases, there was a span of 14 bases. The CDR3 loop spans 15 amino acids. Germline assignment: CDR1 SGHRS and CDR2 YFSETQ. The CDR3 DNA sequence: TGCGCCAGCAGCTTGGGACTAGTTTCCCCTAATGAGCAGTTCTTC. Its protein is CASSLGLVSPNEQFF.

CDR3 nucleotide sequence: TGTGCCAGCAGGCCCCCGGCGGGGGGCAAAGATACGCAGTATTTT. Its protein product is CASRPPAGGKDTQYF. This rearrangement joins TRBV7-2 to TRBJ2-3; 8 positions agree with TRBD2. The CDR3 covers 15 residues. The V and J ends lost 6 bases and 5 bases, in that order; junction bases with no gene match: 10. CDR1 is SGHTA and CDR2 is FQGNSA in the germline V gene.

The chain recombines TRBV18 with TRBJ2-3, with a weak D call TRBD1 (5 bases). The CDR3 extends over 15 amino acids. The germline CDR1 and CDR2 sequences are KGHSH and LQKENI. V was cut by 6 bases and J by 1 base, with 14 bases left in between. Written as DNA, the CDR3 is TGTGCCAGCTCGTCGCCGGACACAGGCACAGATACGCAGTATTTT. It specifies CASSSPDTGTDTQYF.

This clonotype has just a few counts. This rearrangement joins TRBV7-2 to TRBJ2-3; D possibly corresponds to TRBD1 (5 bases). CDR1 is SGHTA and CDR2 is FQGNSA in the germline V gene. The CDR3 is 15 amino acids. The germline V and J ends were trimmed by 3 bases and 0 bases, with 10 bases remaining between them. CDR3 residues: CASSFQGTSTDTQYF. In DNA, the CDR3 is TGTGCCAGCAGCTTCCAGGGAACTAGCACAGATACGCAGTATTTT.

In its sample, this clonotype was seen a few times. The chain carries TRBV15 and TRBJ2-5; perhaps TRBD2 as D (5 bases). Deletions cut 1 base from V and 7 bases from J, with 13 bases between. This CDR3 has 14 residues. Germline V gene data show CDR1 as LNHNV and CDR2 as YYDKDF (reference sequence). The CDR3 loop is CATSRARVEGTQYF. The DNA for the CDR3 is TGTGCCACCAGCAGAGCGAGGGTAGAAGGGACCCAGTACTTC. Using reference TRBV15 and TRBJ2-5 for the parts outside the CDR3, the full variable domain is DAMVIQNPRYQVTQFGKPVTLSCSQTLNHNVMYWYQQKSSQAPKLLFHYYDKDFNNEADTPDNFQSRRPNTSFCFLDIRSPGLGDTAMYLCATSRARVEGTQYFGPGTRLLVL.

The J gene is TRBJ1-4, the V gene TRBV7-2; 7 bases align to TRBD1. The CDR3 spans 14 residues. CDR1 and CDR2 from the germline V gene are SGHTA and FQGNSA. V lost 5 bases to trimming and J lost 2 bases; unmatched junction nucleotides: 2. This CDR3 is CASSQTGTNEKLFF. The DNA of the CDR3 is TGTGCCAGCAGCCAGACAGGGACTAATGAAAAACTGTTTTTT.

This clonotype has a count of ten or more. The J gene is TRBJ1-1, the V gene TRBV5-1, with D possibly TRBD1 on 6 matching bases. Germline V gives CDR1 SGHRS, CDR2 YFSETQ. This CDR3 spans 14 amino acids. With 1 base removed from V and 5 bases from J, the gap between germline ends came to 12 bases. The chain's CDR3 is CASSLNTGSTEAFF. Here the CDR3 DNA reads TGCGCCAGCAGCTTGAACACAGGGAGTACTGAAGCTTTCTTT.

V usage is TRBV9 and J usage is TRBJ2-1; TRBD1 or TRBD2 may be the D gene (5 bases each). Per the germline V gene, CDR1 is SGDLS and CDR2 is YYNGEE. V gave up 3 bases and J gave up 11 bases, with 15 bases separating them. CDR3 length equals 13 residues. CDR3 nucleotides: TGTGCCAGCAGCGAGGGAGATACAGGTCAGCAGTTCTTC. This translates into CASSEGDTGQQFF.

The chain carries TRBV4-3 and TRBJ2-5; 9 bases agree with TRBD2. V gave up 0 bases and J gave up 4 bases; unmatched junction bases: 9. The germline CDR1 and CDR2 sequences are LGHNA and YSLEER. This CDR3 is 17 amino acids long. This CDR3 reads CASSQDGLAGNVETQYF. The CDR3 bases are TGCGCCAGCAGCCAAGATGGCCTAGCGGGGAATGTAGAGACCCAGTACTTC.

The chain links TRBV7-2 to TRBJ1-3; a weak D match, TRBD1 (5 bases). Per the germline V gene, CDR1 is SGHTA and CDR2 is FQGNSA. There are 16 residues in the CDR3. V lost 5 bases, J lost 4 bases, and 18 bases lay in between. The CDR3 DNA is TGTGCCAGCAGCCCCTTCATGGGGGGGTCGGGAAACACCATATATTTT. This encodes CASSPFMGGSGNTIYF.

The chain couples TRBV2 to TRBJ1-1; D not resolved. The CDR3 extends over 13 amino acids. V was shortened by 6 bases and J by 1 base, with 9 bases between the two germline ends. The germline gives CDR1 SNHLY, CDR2 FYNNEI. CDR3 sequence (DNA): TGTGCCAGCAGCACAGACGCGAACACTGAAGCTTTCTTT. Translation gives CASSTDANTEAFF.